One and the same sample provided the 6 T cell receptor beta chains below, sequenced in a study of blood T cell repertoires in COVID-19 (dated by TCRdb to 2020 to 2021). Library preparation was by the immunoSEQ multiplex PCR assay. TCRdb obtained this table from immuneACCESS and retained in-frame rearrangements with V and J assigned. These tables miss some clones; where compared with another copy, unresolved V genes account for less than half of the shortfall, and the remainder is unexplained. This sample gives 120,000 to 150,000 clones in total; around four fifths of them show up just once. The ten largest clones add up to under 3% of the sample. Sequencing was performed on peripheral blood. The receptors were sampled from a woman between 40 and 50 years old with active or convalescent COVID-19.

The rearrangement uses TRBV3-1 (or the pseudogene TRBV3-2) and TRBJ1-1, with D unclear. Trimming left V 5 bases short and J 6 bases short, with 16 bases between. This CDR3 has 14 residues. Germline V gives CDR1 LGHDT, CDR2 YNNKEL (reference sequence). The CDR3 region is CASSADRLRAEAFF. Written as DNA, the CDR3 is TGTGCCAGCAGCGCTGACCGACTCAGAGCTGAAGCTTTCTTT.

V gene TRBV20-1 combines with J gene TRBJ1-5; 9 bases map to TRBD1. The CDR3 extends over 17 amino acids. Germline V gene lookup returns CDR1 DFQATT and CDR2 SNEGSKA (reference sequence). V was clipped by 3 bases and J by 0 bases; unmatched bases: 9. The CDR3 coding sequence is TGCAGTGCTAGTTCACAGGGGGCCTTTTATAGCAATCAGCCCCAGCATTTT. It translates to CSASSQGAFYSNQPQHF.

DNA of the CDR3: TGTGCCAGCAGTTTGGCAGGGGGCTCTTTCCCCAATCCCTACGAGCAGTACTTC. Its protein is CASSLAGGSFPNPYEQYF. The V gene is TRBV28, the J gene TRBJ2-7; TRBD1 aligns across 8 bases. This CDR3 is 18 amino acids long. CDR1 and CDR2 (germline): MDHEN, SYDVKM. Trimming removed 3 bases from V and 2 bases from J; junction bases left unmatched: 15.

This chain connects TRBV10-3 to TRBJ2-7; 7 bases are a match to TRBD1. V trimming: 10 bases; J trimming: 0 bases; junction bases outside the gene matches: 6. This CDR3 has 13 amino acids. Germline CDR1 and CDR2: ENHRY and SYGVKD. The CDR3 bases are TGTGCCACGAGGGCAGGGGGCTCCTACGAGCAGTACTTC. Its translation: CATRAGGSYEQYF.

This clone was seen only once. The V gene is TRBV4-1, the J gene TRBJ2-7; 11 bases agree with TRBD1. V dropped 3 bases and J dropped 3; count of bases not matched to a gene: 4. The V gene's germline CDR1 is MGHRA and CDR2 YSYEKL. CDR3 length equals 15 residues. The CDR3 coding sequence is TGCGCCAGCAGCCAGCCGGGACAGGGGGTCTACGAGCAGTACTTC. This codes for CASSQPGQGVYEQYF.

This chain uses TRBV28 with TRBJ1-2, with a tentative D call TRBD1 (6 bases). Germline-derived CDR1 and CDR2 are MDHEN and SYDVKM. CDR3 length: 15 residues. The V gene lost 8 bases and the J gene lost 0 bases, with 16 bases spanning the gap. CDR3: CASPGPGQSNYGYTF. The CDR3 nucleotides read TGTGCCAGCCCGGGCCCCGGACAGTCTAACTATGGCTACACCTTC.